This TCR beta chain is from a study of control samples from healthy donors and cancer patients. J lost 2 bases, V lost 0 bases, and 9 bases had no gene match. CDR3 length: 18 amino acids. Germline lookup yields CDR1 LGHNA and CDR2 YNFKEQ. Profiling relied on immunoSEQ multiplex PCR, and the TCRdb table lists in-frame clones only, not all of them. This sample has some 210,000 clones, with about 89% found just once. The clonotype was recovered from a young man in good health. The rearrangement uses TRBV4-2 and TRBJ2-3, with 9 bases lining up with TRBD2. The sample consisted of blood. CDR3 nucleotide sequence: TGTGCCAGCAGCCAAGATGTTGGGCTAGCGGGAAACACAGATACGCAGTATTTT. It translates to CASSQDVGLAGNTDTQYF.